The following is a TCR beta chain sequence with its context. The V and J ends lost 6 bases and 6 bases, in that order; junction bases with no gene match: 7. The CDR3 length is 15 residues. Germline lookup yields CDR1 LNHDA and CDR2 SQIVND (reference sequence). The record originates from a study of blood T cell repertoires in COVID-19. As for the study in general: Acute-phase and convalescent COVID-19 samples originated in the United States, Italy and Spain. Nucleic acid was either cDNA or gDNA, and it came from T cells, B-cell-depleted T cells, or PBMCs.

Under the authors' procedure: It was from reference gene primer amplification that nucleated cell counts were estimated. Assay: immunoSEQ multiplex PCR; the TCRdb copy retains only in-frame clones and omits some. That table gives V, J and clone size, and the DNA gave D and trimming. In the table there are roughly 260,000 clones, around nine tenths of which are singletons. The chain is built from TRBV19 and TRBJ2-1; 11 nucleotides line up with TRBD2. Material for sequencing was peripheral blood. The clonotype comes from a middle-aged man who had recovered from COVID-19. The CDR3 DNA reads as TGTGCCAGTAGAACGGGACTAGCGGTTTTCAATGAGCAGTTCTTC. Translation gives CASRTGLAVFNEQFF.